The TCR beta chain described here comes from a study of blood T cell repertoires in COVID-19. The CDR3 extends over 15 amino acids. The V and J ends lost 4 bases and 2 bases, in that order; junction bases with no gene match: 3. Germline CDR1 MNHEY, CDR2 SVGAGI. Produced via immunoSEQ multiplex PCR; TCRdb's table is partial and in-frame only. Found here are some 170,000 clones, 70% to 85% of them singletons; the top ten hold roughly 15%. This TCR came from a man in his fifties who had recovered from COVID-19. The sequencing input was PBMCs or T cells enriched from blood (not recorded which). The V and J genes are TRBV6-5 and TRBJ2-7, with 12 bases lining up with TRBD2. The DNA for the CDR3 is TGTGCCAGCAGTTCCTGGACTAGCGGGACCTACGAGCAGTACTTC. Translating it yields CASSSWTSGTYEQYF.